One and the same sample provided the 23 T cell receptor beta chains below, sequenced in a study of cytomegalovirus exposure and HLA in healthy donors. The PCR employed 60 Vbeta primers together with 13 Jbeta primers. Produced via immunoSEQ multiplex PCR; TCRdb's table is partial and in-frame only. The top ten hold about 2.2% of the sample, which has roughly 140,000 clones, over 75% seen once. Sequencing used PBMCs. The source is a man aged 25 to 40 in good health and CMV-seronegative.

The CDR3 here is CASGHMNTEAFF. As DNA, the CDR3 is TGTGCCAGCGGACATATGAACACTGAAGCTTTCTTT. The gene calls are TRBV19 and TRBJ1-1, with a weak D call TRBD1 (5 bases). The CDR3 runs to 12 residues. CDR1 and CDR2 (germline): LNHDA, SQIVND (reference sequence). V was pared by 9 bases and J by 0 bases, with 8 bases between.

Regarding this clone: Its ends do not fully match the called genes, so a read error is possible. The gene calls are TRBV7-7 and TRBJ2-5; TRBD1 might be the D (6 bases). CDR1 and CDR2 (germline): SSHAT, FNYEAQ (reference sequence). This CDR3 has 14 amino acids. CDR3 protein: CASSLGRGGETQYF. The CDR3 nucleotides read TGTGCTAGCAGCTTAGGCAGGGGCGGAGAGACCCAGTACTTC.

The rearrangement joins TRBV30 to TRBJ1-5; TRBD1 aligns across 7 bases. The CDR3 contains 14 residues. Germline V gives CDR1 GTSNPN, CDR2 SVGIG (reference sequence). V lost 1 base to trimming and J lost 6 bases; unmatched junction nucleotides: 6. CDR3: CAWSGGTEGQPQHF. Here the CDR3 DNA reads TGTGCCTGGAGTGGGGGGACAGAAGGTCAGCCCCAGCATTTT.

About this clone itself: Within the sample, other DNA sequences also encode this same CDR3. CDR3: CSVSGTGVGEKLFF. In DNA form, the CDR3 reads TGCAGCGTTTCCGGGACAGGGGTTGGGGAAAAACTGTTTTTT. The V gene is TRBV29-1, the J gene TRBJ1-4; TRBD1 matches at 10 bases. The trim removed 5 bases at V and 8 bases at J, leaving 8 bases unmatched. Germline V CDR1 and CDR2: SQVTM, ANQGSEA. This CDR3 has 14 amino acids.

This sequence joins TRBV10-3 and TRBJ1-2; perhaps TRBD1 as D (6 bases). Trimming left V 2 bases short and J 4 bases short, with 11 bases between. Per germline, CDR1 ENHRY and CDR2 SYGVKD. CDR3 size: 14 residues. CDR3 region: CAISESTGPYGYTF. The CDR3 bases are TGTGCCATCAGTGAGAGTACAGGGCCCTATGGCTACACCTTC.

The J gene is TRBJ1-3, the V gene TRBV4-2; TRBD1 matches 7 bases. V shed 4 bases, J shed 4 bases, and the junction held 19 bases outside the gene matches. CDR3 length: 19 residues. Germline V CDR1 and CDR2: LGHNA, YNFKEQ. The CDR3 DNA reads TGTGCCAGCAGCCCTTCGTTTCAGGGGGGACGAGGTTCCGGAAACACCATATATTTT. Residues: CASSPSFQGGRGSGNTIYF.

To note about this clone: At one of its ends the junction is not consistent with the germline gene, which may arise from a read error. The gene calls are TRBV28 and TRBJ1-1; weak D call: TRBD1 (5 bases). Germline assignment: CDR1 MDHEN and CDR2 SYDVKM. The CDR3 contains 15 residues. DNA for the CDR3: TGTGCCAGCAGCCGAACCACGCCAAGTATCGGACAAAGACTTTTT. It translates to CASSRTTPSIGQRLF.

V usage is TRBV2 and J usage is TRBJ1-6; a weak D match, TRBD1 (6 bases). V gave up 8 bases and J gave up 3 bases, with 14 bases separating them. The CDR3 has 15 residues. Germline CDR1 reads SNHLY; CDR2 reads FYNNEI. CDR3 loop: CASQKQGLYNSPLHF. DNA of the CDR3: TGTGCCAGCCAAAAACAGGGCCTCTATAATTCACCCCTCCACTTT.

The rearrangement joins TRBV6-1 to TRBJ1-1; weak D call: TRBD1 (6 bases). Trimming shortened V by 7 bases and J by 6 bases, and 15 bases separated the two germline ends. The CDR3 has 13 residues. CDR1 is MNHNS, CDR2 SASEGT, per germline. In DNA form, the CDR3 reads TGTGCCAGCACCCTATCGACAGGACCTGAAGCTTTCTTT. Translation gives CASTLSTGPEAFF.

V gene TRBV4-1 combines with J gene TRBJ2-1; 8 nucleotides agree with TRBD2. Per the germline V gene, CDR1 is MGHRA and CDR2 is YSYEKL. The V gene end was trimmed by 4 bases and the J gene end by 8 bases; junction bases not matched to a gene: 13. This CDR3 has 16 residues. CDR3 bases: TGCGCCAGCAGCCGCGAGGCAGCGGGGGTTGTGGATGAGCAGTTCTTC. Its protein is CASSREAAGVVDEQFF.

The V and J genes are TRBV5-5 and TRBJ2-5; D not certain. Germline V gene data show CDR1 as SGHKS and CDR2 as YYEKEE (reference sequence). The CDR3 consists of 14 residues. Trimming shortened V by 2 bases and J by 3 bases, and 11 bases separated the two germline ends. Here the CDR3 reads CASSFLLSEETQYF. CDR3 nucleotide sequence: TGTGCCAGCAGCTTCCTTCTCTCAGAAGAGACCCAGTACTTC.

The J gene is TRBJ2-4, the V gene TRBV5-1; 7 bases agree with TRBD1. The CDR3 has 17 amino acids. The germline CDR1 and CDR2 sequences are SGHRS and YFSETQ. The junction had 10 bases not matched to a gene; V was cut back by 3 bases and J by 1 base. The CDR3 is CASSSIATTGAKNIQYF. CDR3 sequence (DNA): TGCGCCAGCAGCTCAATTGCAACGACAGGGGCCAAAAACATTCAGTACTTC. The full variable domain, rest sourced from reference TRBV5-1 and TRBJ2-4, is KAGVTQTPRYLIKTRGQQVTLSCSPISGHRSVSWYQQTPGQGLQFLFEYFSETQRNKGNFPGRFSGRQFSNSRSEMNVSTLELGDSALYLCASSSIATTGAKNIQYFGAGTRLSVL.

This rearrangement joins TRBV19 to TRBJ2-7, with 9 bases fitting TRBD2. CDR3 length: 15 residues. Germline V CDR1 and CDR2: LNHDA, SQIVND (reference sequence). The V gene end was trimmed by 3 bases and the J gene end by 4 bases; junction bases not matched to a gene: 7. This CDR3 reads CASSISGTSSYEQYF. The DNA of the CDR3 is TGTGCCAGTAGTATCTCCGGGACTAGCAGTTACGAGCAGTACTTC.

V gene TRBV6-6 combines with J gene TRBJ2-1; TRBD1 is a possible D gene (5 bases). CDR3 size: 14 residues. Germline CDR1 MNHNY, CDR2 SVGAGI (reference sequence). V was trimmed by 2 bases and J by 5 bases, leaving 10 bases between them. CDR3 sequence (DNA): TGTGCCAGCAGTTACGGTCAGGGTCACAATGAGCAGTTCTTC. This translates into CASSYGQGHNEQFF.

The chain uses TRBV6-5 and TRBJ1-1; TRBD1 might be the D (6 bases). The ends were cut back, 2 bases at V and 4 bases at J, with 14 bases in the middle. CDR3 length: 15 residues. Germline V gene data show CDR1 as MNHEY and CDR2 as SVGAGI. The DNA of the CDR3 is TGTGCCAGCAGTTACACACGGGGAGGGGGCACTGAAGCTTTCTTT. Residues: CASSYTRGGGTEAFF.

The CDR3 region has the DNA TGTGCCAGCAGCTCTCCAGGGAACACCGGGGAGCTGTTTTTT. Translating gives CASSSPGNTGELFF. The rearrangement joins TRBV7-3 to TRBJ2-2; the D is unclear. V was pared by 4 bases and J by 1 base, with 7 bases between. The germline V gene has CDR1 SGHTA and CDR2 FQGTGA. The CDR3 sequence is 14 residues long.

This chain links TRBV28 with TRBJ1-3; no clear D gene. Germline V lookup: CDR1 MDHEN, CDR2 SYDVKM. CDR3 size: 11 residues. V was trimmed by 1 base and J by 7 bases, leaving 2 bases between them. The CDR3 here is CASSLSNTIYF. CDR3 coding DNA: TGTGCCAGCAGTTTATCTAACACCATATATTTT.

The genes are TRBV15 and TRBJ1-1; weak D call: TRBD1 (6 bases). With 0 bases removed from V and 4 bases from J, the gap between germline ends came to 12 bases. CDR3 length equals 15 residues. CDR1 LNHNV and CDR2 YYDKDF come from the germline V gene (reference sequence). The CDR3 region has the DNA TGTGCCACCAGCAGAGATCCCCAGGGGAGCACTGAAGCTTTCTTT. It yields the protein CATSRDPQGSTEAFF.

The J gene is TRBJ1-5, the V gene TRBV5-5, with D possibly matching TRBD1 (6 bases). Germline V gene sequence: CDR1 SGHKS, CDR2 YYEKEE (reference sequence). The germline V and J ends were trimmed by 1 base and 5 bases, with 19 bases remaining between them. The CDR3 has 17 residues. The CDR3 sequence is CASSLSLGRGLDQPQHF. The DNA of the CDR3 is TGTGCCAGCAGCTTGAGTTTGGGCAGGGGATTAGATCAGCCCCAGCATTTT.

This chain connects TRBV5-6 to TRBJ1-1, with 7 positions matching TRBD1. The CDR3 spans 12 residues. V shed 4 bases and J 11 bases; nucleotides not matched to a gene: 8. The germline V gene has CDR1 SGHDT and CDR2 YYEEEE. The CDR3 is CASSGVDRKAFF. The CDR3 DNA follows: TGTGCCAGCAGCGGAGTGGACAGGAAGGCTTTCTTT.

As DNA, the CDR3 is TGTGCCAGCAGCATCCGGGTCGGAACCTTCGAGCAGTACTTC. It translates to CASSIRVGTFEQYF. The chain joins TRBV27 to TRBJ2-7; D is unclear. Germline V gene lookup returns CDR1 MNHEY and CDR2 SMNVEV (reference sequence). Trimming pared 6 bases from V and 6 bases from J, leaving 18 bases between. This CDR3 contains 14 residues.

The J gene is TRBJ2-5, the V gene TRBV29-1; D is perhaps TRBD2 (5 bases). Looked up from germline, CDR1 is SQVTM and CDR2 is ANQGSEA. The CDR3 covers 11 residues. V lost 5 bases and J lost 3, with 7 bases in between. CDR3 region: CSVLGEETQYF. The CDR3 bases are TGCAGCGTTTTGGGAGAAGAGACCCAGTACTTC. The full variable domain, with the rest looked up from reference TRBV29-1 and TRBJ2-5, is SAVISQKPSRDICQRGTSLTIQCQVDSQVTMMFWYRQQPGQSLTLIATANQGSEATYESGFVIDKFPISRPNLTFSTLTVSNMSPEDSSIYLCSVLGEETQYFGPGTRLLVL.

As DNA, the CDR3 is TGTGCCAGCAGCTTCTTTCGGCCAGGTAGGACTGAAGCTTTCTTT. Its translation is CASSFFRPGRTEAFF. The chain couples TRBV7-2 to TRBJ1-1; D call uncertain. The ends were cut back, 3 bases at V and 5 bases at J, with 16 bases in the middle. This CDR3 has 15 residues. The V gene's germline CDR1 is SGHTA and CDR2 FQGNSA.